This T cell receptor beta chain was sequenced during a study of naive CD8 T cells in extremely preterm neonates. This CDR3 is 15 amino acids long. The V and J ends lost 3 bases and 0 bases, in that order; junction bases with no gene match: 2. Germline CDR1 reads SGHRS; CDR2 reads YFSETQ. Findings of the study overall: Term neonates under 0.5%, young children roughly 0.03%, adults around 0.01%; preterm neonates shared roughly 2.7%. Relative to older groups, preterm infants had shorter, less trimmed CDR3s with fewer N additions.

Preterm samples came from extremely preterm deliveries at about 22-28 weeks. About 19,000 to 110,000 naive CD8+ T cells were sorted per sample. In the case of this clone: Its antigen is not known.

The table came from immunoSEQ multiplex PCR; TCRdb's copy has only in-frame clones and leaves some out. The sample lists fewer than 25,000 clones, around 89% occurring once. This sequence was found in a boy who was born preterm. The sequenced material came from naive CD8+ T cells from cord blood. The V gene is TRBV5-1, the J gene TRBJ2-1, with TRBD2 matching over 8 bases. The CDR3 spells CASSWTSSSYNEQFF. CDR3 bases: TGCGCCAGCAGCTGGACTAGCAGCTCCTACAATGAGCAGTTCTTC.